These 6 T cell receptor beta chains came from one sample sequenced in a study of T cells in Graves' hyperthyroidism and ophthalmopathy. RNA transcripts provided the source from which TCR beta CDR3 regions were amplified. TCR CDR3 underwent first-round RT-PCR with the HTBI primer set. TCRdb called the multiplex PCR reads again in MiXCR, with one record for every CDR3 protein. Of hundreds of thousands of distinct CDR3 sequences listed, 15% to 20% are singletons. Sequencing input: blood. The receptors were sampled from a woman between 18 and 29 years old with Graves' ophthalmopathy.

This clonotype was counted a single time. J is TRBJ2-1 and V is TRBV9, with D possibly being TRBD1 or TRBD2 (5 bases each). Trimming stripped 0 bases from V and 8 bases from J, with 9 bases between. CDR1 is SGDLS, CDR2 YYNGEE, per germline. The CDR3 loop spans 13 amino acids. CDR3 sequence (DNA): TGTGCCAGCAGCGTAGAGTGGGGGTATGAGCAGTTCTTC. The encoded protein is CASSVEWGYEQFF.

This clonotype was recorded many times. The chain recombines TRBV20-1 with TRBJ1-2; 7 bases map to TRBD1. The length of the CDR3 is 14 residues. Germline V gene lookup returns CDR1 DFQATT and CDR2 SNEGSKA (reference sequence). With 5 bases clipped from V and 8 bases from J, the junction kept 14 bases outside the gene matches. CDR3 bases: TGCAGTGCTTTCCCTGGACAGGACGTCGGGGGCTACACCTTC. It yields the protein CSAFPGQDVGGYTF.

The chain is built from TRBV3-1 and TRBJ1-3; D perhaps matches TRBD1 (6 bases). Germline V lookup: CDR1 LGHDT, CDR2 YNNKEL (reference sequence). The germline V and J ends were trimmed by 1 base and 4 bases, with 14 bases remaining between them. CDR3 length: 16 amino acids. The DNA of the CDR3 is TGTGCCAGCAGCCAAGGAGTAGGGGGGCACGGAAACACCATATATTTT. It is translated as CASSQGVGGHGNTIYF.

The J gene is TRBJ2-5, the V gene TRBV5-4; the D gene could be TRBD1 or TRBD2 (6 bases each). This CDR3 contains 14 residues. Per germline, CDR1 SGHNT and CDR2 YYREEE (reference sequence). Trimming removed 5 bases at V and 7 bases at J, with 18 bases between. CDR3 region: CASSYTRGRGTQYF. CDR3 DNA sequence: TGTGCCAGCAGTTACACCCGGGGGCGAGGGACCCAGTACTTC.

In its sample, this clonotype was seen a few times. V is TRBV7-9 and J is TRBJ1-4; no reliable D call. The CDR3 is 12 amino acids. The germline V gene has CDR1 SEHNR and CDR2 FQNEAQ (reference sequence). V lost 1 base and J 10 bases, leaving 7 bases between the germline ends. As DNA, the CDR3 is TGTGCCAGCAGCTTAGGTAAAGGAAAACTGTTTTTT. Its translation: CASSLGKGKLFF.

There are many counts of this clonotype. The chain combines TRBV28 with TRBJ2-4; D not resolved. The CDR3 spans 15 residues. V lost 3 bases and J lost 0, with 9 bases in between. Germline-derived CDR1 and CDR2 are MDHEN and SYDVKM. Here the CDR3 DNA reads TGTGCCAGCAGTTTGGCCCGGATAGCCAAAAACATTCAGTACTTC. Protein sequence: CASSLARIAKNIQYF. Looking up the rest from reference TRBV28 and TRBJ2-4 gives the full variable domain: DVKVTQSSRYLVKRTGEKVFLECVQDMDHENMFWYRQDPGLGLRLIYFSYDVKMKEKGDIPEGYSVSREKKERFSLILESASTNQTSMYLCASSLARIAKNIQYFGAGTRLSVL.